Below, one T cell receptor beta chain is given with its context. Germline V gives CDR1 LGHDT, CDR2 YNNKEL (reference sequence). V dropped 2 bases and J dropped 2; count of bases not matched to a gene: 13. This CDR3 has 18 residues. The data were obtained in a study of blood T cell repertoires in COVID-19. Study as a whole: The samples span acute and convalescent COVID-19 from the United States, Italy and Spain. T cells, B-cell-depleted T cells, or PBMCs provided the cDNA or gDNA that served as material.

Only in-frame clones appear in the TCRdb table, and some are missing; sequencing was by immunoSEQ multiplex PCR. The repertoire includes some 340,000 clones, approximately 82% of them detected once, and about 3% sits in the top ten. The chain joins TRBV3-1 (or the pseudogene TRBV3-2) to TRBJ2-5, with 8 bases aligning to TRBD1. The sample comprised peripheral blood. The TCR was taken from a man in his thirties or forties with active or convalescent COVID-19. CDR3 residues: CASSQKSQGALQQETQYF. The CDR3 DNA reads TGTGCCAGCAGCCAAAAAAGTCAGGGGGCCCTCCAACAAGAGACCCAGTACTTC.